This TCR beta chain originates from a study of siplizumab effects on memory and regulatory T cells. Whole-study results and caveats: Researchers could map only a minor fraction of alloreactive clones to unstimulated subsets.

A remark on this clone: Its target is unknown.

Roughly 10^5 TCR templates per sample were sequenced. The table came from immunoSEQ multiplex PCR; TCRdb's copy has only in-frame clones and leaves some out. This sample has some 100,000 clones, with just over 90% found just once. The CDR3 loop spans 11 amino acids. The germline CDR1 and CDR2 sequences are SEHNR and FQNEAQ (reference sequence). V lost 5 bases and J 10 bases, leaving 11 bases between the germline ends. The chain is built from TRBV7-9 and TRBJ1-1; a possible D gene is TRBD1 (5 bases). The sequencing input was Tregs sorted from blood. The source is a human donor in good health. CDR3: CASSPGGGAFF. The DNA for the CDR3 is TGTGCCAGCAGCCCAGGCGGGGGAGCTTTCTTT.